This T cell receptor beta chain was recovered during a study of beta chain features in type 1 diabetes. Each of the CD4+ naive, central memory, regulatory and stem cell-like memory populations was sorted via CD45RO/CCR7/CD25/CD127/CD95/CD27. Expressed TCRB transcripts were sequenced because the isolated RNA had all been reverse transcribed beforehand. Clones were sequenced by immunoSEQ multiplex PCR, and TCRdb holds only the in-frame ones, with some missing. This sample yields around 190,000 clones, of which more than 10% are seen a single time; 0.62% belongs to the top ten. The germline V gene has CDR1 MDHEN and CDR2 SYDVKM. J was trimmed by 0 bases and V by 7 bases; bases with no gene match: 7. The CDR3 consists of 15 residues.

Sequencing was carried out using central memory CD4+ T cells from blood. This TCR derives from a woman aged 18-29 years in good health. This sequence joins TRBV28 and TRBJ2-7; 9 bases line up with TRBD1. This CDR3 is CASIGGQGISYEQYF. The CDR3 DNA reads as TGTGCCAGCATCGGAGGACAGGGGATCTCCTACGAGCAGTACTTC. Combining the CDR3 with reference TRBV28 and TRBJ2-7 gives the whole variable domain DVKVTQSSRYLVKRTGEKVFLECVQDMDHENMFWYRQDPGLGLRLIYFSYDVKMKEKGDIPEGYSVSREKKERFSLILESASTNQTSMYLCASIGGQGISYEQYFGPGTRLTVT.